Below are 7 T cell receptor beta chains sequenced from a single sample in a study of T-cell memory formation after mild COVID-19. Each CDR3 protein is one row after TCRdb ran MiXCR on the 5' RACE reads. The sample contains about 340,000 distinct CDR3 sequences, around 21% of which appear only once. Sequencing was done on a sample of PBMCs or a T cell subset sorted from them (not recorded which). These TCRs come from an adult woman who had mild COVID-19 (a few samples of this study predate the infection). Cell type and time point are not known.

This clonotype was picked up a small number of times. CDR3 sequence: CASSEALRQAGQPQHF. CDR3 coding DNA: TGTGCCAGCAGTGAAGCGCTTCGCCAAGCGGGCCAGCCCCAGCATTTT. The chain has TRBV6-1 and TRBJ1-5, with unresolved D. The germline V gene has CDR1 MNHNS and CDR2 SASEGT. The CDR3 has 16 residues. Trimming took 0 bases from V and 7 from J, leaving 16 bases between them.

This clonotype has a count of ten or more. The V call is TRBV7-2, the J call TRBJ2-1; D might be TRBD2 (7 bases). Germline V gene data show CDR1 as SGHTA and CDR2 as FQGNSA. The CDR3 loop spans 15 amino acids. V lost 1 base and J lost 3, with 10 bases in between. DNA of the CDR3: TGTGCCAGCAGCTTAGAAGCGGGACACTACAATGAGCAGTTCTTC. Its translation: CASSLEAGHYNEQFF.

The sample holds a few counts of this clonotype. V usage is TRBV7-3 and J usage is TRBJ2-1, with 7 bases matching TRBD1. V shed 5 bases, J shed 7 bases, and the junction held 5 bases outside the gene matches. Germline V gene data show CDR1 as SGHTA and CDR2 as FQGTGA. This CDR3 spans 13 amino acids. DNA for the CDR3: TGTGCCAGCAGCACAAACAGGGGTAATGAGCAGTTCTTC. Protein: CASSTNRGNEQFF.

There are a few counts of this clonotype. The chain carries TRBV7-8 and TRBJ2-1; D ambiguous. The V gene lost 5 bases and the J gene lost 9 bases, with 14 bases spanning the gap. Germline V gene sequence: CDR1 SGHVS, CDR2 FQNEAQ. The length of the CDR3 is 13 residues. CDR3 sequence (DNA): TGTGCCAGCAGCACAAACCTGGTGGGTGAGCAGTTCTTC. It yields the protein CASSTNLVGEQFF.

There are a few counts of this clonotype. This chain joins TRBV27 and TRBJ2-1, with 9 bases lining up with TRBD1. V shed 4 bases and J 6 bases; nucleotides not matched to a gene: 7. Looked up from germline, CDR1 is MNHEY and CDR2 is SMNVEV (reference sequence). This CDR3 contains 15 residues. CDR3 DNA: TGTGCCAGCAGTTGGGGACAGGGAGGGATCAATGAGCAGTTCTTC. Protein sequence: CASSWGQGGINEQFF.

Only a few counts were recorded for this clonotype. The V call is TRBV4-3, the J call TRBJ2-2; no definite D call. V lost 0 bases and J 5 bases, leaving 10 bases between the germline ends. This CDR3 is 15 amino acids long. Per the germline V gene, CDR1 is LGHNA and CDR2 is YSLEER. This CDR3 is CASSQDPTQTGELFF. CDR3 bases: TGCGCCAGCAGCCAAGACCCCACTCAAACCGGGGAGCTGTTTTTT.

This clonotype was seen more than once but under ten times. The V gene is TRBV27, the J gene TRBJ2-2; 7 bases are shared with TRBD2. Germline V gene data show CDR1 as MNHEY and CDR2 as SMNVEV (reference sequence). The V and J ends lost 4 bases and 2 bases, in that order; junction bases with no gene match: 1. CDR3 length equals 14 residues. Here the CDR3 reads CASSWGGNTGELFF. The DNA of the CDR3 is TGTGCCAGCAGTTGGGGGGGAAACACCGGGGAGCTGTTTTTT.